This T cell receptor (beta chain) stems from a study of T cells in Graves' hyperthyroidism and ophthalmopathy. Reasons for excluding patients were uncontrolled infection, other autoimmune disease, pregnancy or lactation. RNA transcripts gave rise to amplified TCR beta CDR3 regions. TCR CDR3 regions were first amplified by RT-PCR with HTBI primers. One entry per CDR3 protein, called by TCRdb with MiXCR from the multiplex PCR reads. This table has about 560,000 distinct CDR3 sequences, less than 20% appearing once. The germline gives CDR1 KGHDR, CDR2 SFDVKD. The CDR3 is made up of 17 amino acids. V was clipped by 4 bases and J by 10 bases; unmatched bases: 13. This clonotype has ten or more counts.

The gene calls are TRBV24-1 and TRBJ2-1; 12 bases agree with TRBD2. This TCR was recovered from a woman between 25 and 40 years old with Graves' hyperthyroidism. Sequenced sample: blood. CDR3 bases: TGTGCCACCAGTGACCCAGGACTAGCGGGGCGACCGAGGGAGCAGTTCTTC. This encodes CATSDPGLAGRPREQFF.